The 9 T cell receptor beta chains in this list originate from one sample, sequenced in a study of cytomegalovirus exposure and HLA in healthy donors. The PCR used 60 Vbeta and 13 Jbeta primers. Measured with immunoSEQ multiplex PCR; TCRdb has only the in-frame clones, and not every one. The sample shows about 160,000 clones, 84% of them seen only once. Sequencing was carried out using PBMCs. The receptors were gathered from a boy younger than 10 in good health and CMV-seronegative.

V usage is TRBV6-1 and J usage is TRBJ2-2, with a tentative D call TRBD2 (5 bases). This CDR3 is built from 15 residues. The V gene's germline CDR1 is MNHNS and CDR2 SASEGT. V was trimmed by 3 bases and J by 6 bases, leaving 14 bases between them. The CDR3 is CASSDRGYLAGELFF. Written as DNA, the CDR3 is TGTGCCAGCAGTGATCGAGGGTATCTAGCCGGGGAGCTGTTTTTT.

This chain connects TRBV7-8 to TRBJ2-7; 7 nucleotides line up with TRBD2. The CDR3 is made up of 14 amino acids. In germline, CDR1 is SGHVS, CDR2 FQNEAQ. With V trimmed by 5 bases and J by 12 bases, 16 bases remained unmatched. The CDR3 protein is CASSPSRIGRELYF. The CDR3 nucleotides are TGTGCCAGCAGCCCCTCAAGAATCGGGCGGGAGTTGTACTTC.

The J gene is TRBJ1-5, the V gene TRBV9; no firm D call. V lost 6 bases and J 0 bases, leaving 16 bases between the germline ends. The CDR3 is 16 amino acids. Germline V CDR1 and CDR2: SGDLS, YYNGEE. CDR3 amino acids: CASNNPTYPSNQPQHF. The CDR3 nucleotides read TGTGCCAGCAACAACCCGACATACCCTAGCAATCAGCCCCAGCATTTT.

This rearrangement joins TRBV27 to TRBJ1-3; no reliable D call. The CDR3 sequence is 16 residues long. Trimming pared 4 bases from V and 0 bases from J, leaving 13 bases between. CDR1 is MNHEY, CDR2 SMNVEV, per germline (reference sequence). DNA for the CDR3: TGTGCCAGCAGTTCCTCACCCGGGATCTCTGGAAACACCATATATTTT. Translated: CASSSSPGISGNTIYF.

CDR3 nucleotides: TGTGCCAGCAGCCCCGCGGGGGGAGGCTGGTATGGCACAGATACGCAGTATTTT. Translated, it gives CASSPAGGGWYGTDTQYF. The gene calls are TRBV7-8 and TRBJ2-3; 8 positions agree with TRBD2. Germline CDR1 reads SGHVS; CDR2 reads FQNEAQ. This CDR3 is built from 18 residues. V shed 5 bases and J 1 base; nucleotides not matched to a gene: 14. Variable domain in full (rest from reference TRBV7-8 and TRBJ2-3): GAGVSQSPRYKVAKRGQDVALRCDPISGHVSLFWYQQALGQGPEFLTYFQNEAQLDKSGLPSDRFFAERPEGSVSTLKIQRTQQEDSAVYLCASSPAGGGWYGTDTQYFGPGTRLTVL.

In regard to this clone: Other DNA sequences in the same sample also yield this CDR3. The rearrangement joins TRBV5-6 to TRBJ1-1, with D perhaps TRBD1 (5 bases). Between the trimmed V and J ends, which lost 0 bases and 0 bases, there was a span of 6 bases. This CDR3 comprises 14 residues. Germline V gene data show CDR1 as SGHDT and CDR2 as YYEEEE. CDR3 protein: CASSLDRLNTEAFF. DNA of the CDR3: TGTGCCAGCAGCTTGGACAGGTTGAACACTGAAGCTTTCTTT.

Worth noting for this clone: The same CDR3 can be traced to other DNA sequences in this sample. The genes are TRBV6-1 and TRBJ1-5; TRBD1 might be the D (5 bases). V was clipped by 4 bases and J by 6 bases, with 13 bases between them. The CDR3 covers 14 residues. From germline, CDR1 is MNHNS and CDR2 SASEGT. The CDR3 region has the DNA TGTGCCAGCAGTGCAGGGAGGGAGAGTCAGCCCCAGCATTTT. It yields the protein CASSAGRESQPQHF.

The J gene is TRBJ1-2, the V gene TRBV19; 8 bases line up with TRBD1. The V gene end was trimmed by 7 bases and the J gene end by 3 bases; junction bases not matched to a gene: 10. The CDR3 spans 15 residues. Per the germline V gene, CDR1 is LNHDA and CDR2 is SQIVND (reference sequence). The CDR3 is CASTSGQGPHYGYTF. Written as DNA, the CDR3 is TGTGCCAGTACCTCCGGACAGGGACCCCACTATGGCTACACCTTC. The full variable domain, completed using reference TRBV19 and TRBJ1-2, is DGGITQSPKYLFRKEGQNVTLSCEQNLNHDAMYWYRQDPGQGLRLIYYSQIVNDFQKGDIAEGYSVSREKKESFPLTVTSAQKNPTAFYLCASTSGQGPHYGYTFGSGTRLTVV.

V and J are TRBV7-8 and TRBJ2-1, with 12 bases matching TRBD2. This CDR3 has 13 amino acids. V shed 9 bases, J shed 4 bases, and the junction held 1 base outside the gene matches. Germline lookup yields CDR1 SGHVS and CDR2 FQNEAQ. The CDR3 DNA reads as TGTGCCAGTGGGACTAGCGGGTACAATGAGCAGTTCTTC. Its protein is CASGTSGYNEQFF.